This T cell receptor (beta chain) was captured in a study of blood T cell repertoires in COVID-19. Study details: Some COVID-19 samples were acute and others convalescent; all came from the United States, Italy and Spain. PBMCs, B-cell-depleted T cells, or T cells provided the cDNA or gDNA that made up the material.

V lost 3 bases, J lost 5 bases, and 5 bases stayed unmatched. The CDR3 sequence is 15 residues long. CDR1 and CDR2 (germline): SGHTA, FQGNSA. Source study methods: Estimation of nucleated cell counts was performed using reference gene primer amplification. Assay: immunoSEQ multiplex PCR; the TCRdb copy retains only in-frame clones and omits some. The V and J calls and clone size were taken over from that table, and D and trimming were inferred from the DNA. The sample holds over 200,000 clones; 80% to 90% are singletons and the top ten take approximately 6%. The receptor was derived from a man at least 80 years old with acute or convalescent COVID-19. Material for sequencing was peripheral blood. V usage is TRBV7-2 and J usage is TRBJ2-5, with 11 bases lining up with TRBD1. The CDR3 region has the DNA TGTGCCAGCAGCTTTGGGACAGGGGGGTTCGAGACCCAGTACTTC. This encodes CASSFGTGGFETQYF.